This T cell receptor (beta chain) was sequenced during a study of blood T cell repertoires in COVID-19 (TCRdb year 2020). Study-level background: Samples from collaborators originated in the United States, Italy and Spain and spanned both the acute and convalescent phases of COVID-19. Samples were obtained from the ongoing ImmuneRACE study (first 160 participants) and from approximately 1,200 subjects provided by 6 global collaborators. A de-identified subject ID, COVID-19 status, age in years and sex were almost always included in the sample metadata. The repertoires were released in a freely available public database meant as a resource for research on the immune response to SARS-CoV-2. Where available, HLA class I and class II types were obtained from metadata supplied by the sample provider rather than from assay-based typing. The prospective study material was composed of cDNA or gDNA derived from T cells, B-cell-depleted T cells, or PBMCs. Subjects who had been exposed to COVID-19, were actively infected with it, or had recovered from it provided the deeply sampled blood TCRbeta repertoires that made up the dataset. Paper-wide results and their limitations: Clinical and demographic metadata were provided uncurated, with the amount varying by source and participant.

To note about this clone: Its target antigen remains unknown. It has no much larger one-base neighbor in the sample; base qualities were not kept.

TCRbeta CDR3 regions were amplified from genomic DNA by means of the immunoSEQ Assay, a bias-controlled multiplex PCR. In the paper's pipeline: Within the assay, amplification of reference gene primers was used to estimate how many nucleated cells each sample contained. To quantify the absolute abundance of each unique TCRbeta CDR3 rearrangement, sequence reads were collapsed and filtered. For each sample, productive Simpson clonality was calculated as the square root of Simpson's diversity index over productive rearrangements. Not all clones reach the TCRdb copy of this immuneACCESS table, which keeps in-frame sequences only. Checked studies attribute under half of the gap to unresolved V genes and leave the rest unexplained. Clone size and V and J calls were adopted from that table, with D and trimming inferred from the DNA. The sample profile shows around 150,000 clones; approximately 95% of them were found once. In total, the top ten clones hold roughly 2% of the sample.

In Seattle, one collaborating source enrolled patients while the infection was active and tracked those patients longitudinally over the course of disease. Whole blood was collected in K2EDTA tubes by collaborating institutions according to the institutions' own protocols. Collaborator samples were shipped for TCRbeta analysis as frozen whole blood, isolated PBMCs, or DNA extracted from either sample type. V lost 6 bases and J lost 6 bases, and the count of bases not matched to a germline gene is 6. From the cysteine through the phenylalanine, the CDR3 covers 14 amino acids. The kept DNA is CDR3 alone, 42 bases in frame from the first base. CDR1 and CDR2 are read off the germline V gene (reference sequence) as LNHDA and SQIVND.

This chain joins TRBV19 to TRBJ1-5, and TRBD1 matches 9 of the central bases. The sample taken for sequencing was peripheral blood. This clonotype was obtained from a woman aged 55-70 years with COVID-19, enrolled during active disease. CDR3 sequence: CASSLTGGSQPQHF. The DNA sequence reads TGTGCCAGTAGCCTGACAGGGGGGAGTCAGCCCCAGCATTTT.